What follows are 21 T cell receptor beta chains derived from one specimen sequenced in a study of human T cells and chemical hapten exposure. The time point was: healthy volunteer bleed at 2 weeks. Whole blood, unfractionated, served as the material for total RNA extraction. One entry per CDR3 protein, called by TCRdb with MiXCR from the RACE reads. Of about 41,000 distinct CDR3 sequences listed, roughly 4.1% were seen once; the top ten hold under 6.5%. The sample was whole blood. These receptors were obtained from a human donor in good health. Some clones in this sample may be carry-over from other donors' samples.

This clonotype was seen many times. The rearrangement links TRBV28 to TRBJ2-6, with D uncertain. V lost 7 bases and J 3 bases, leaving 13 bases between the germline ends. Germline CDR1 and CDR2: MDHEN and SYDVKM. CDR3 length equals 15 residues. CDR3 sequence (DNA): TGTGCCAGCACCCTCGGCAGGTTTGGGGCCAACGTCCTGACTTTC. Translating it yields CASTLGRFGANVLTF. The whole variable domain, remainder taken from reference TRBV28 and TRBJ2-6, is DVKVTQSSRYLVKRTGEKVFLECVQDMDHENMFWYRQDPGLGLRLIYFSYDVKMKEKGDIPEGYSVSREKKERFSLILESASTNQTSMYLCASTLGRFGANVLTFGAGSRLTVL.

The chain has TRBV2 and TRBJ2-3, with a possible D match to TRBD2 (6 bases). V lost 5 bases to trimming and J lost 2 bases, with 20 bases between them. There are 17 residues in the CDR3. Germline CDR1 SNHLY, CDR2 FYNNEI. The CDR3 sequence is CASSPYTSRAYTDTQYF. CDR3 nucleotide sequence: TGTGCCAGCAGTCCATATACTAGCCGGGCCTACACAGATACGCAGTATTTT. The variable domain in full, completed from reference TRBV2 and TRBJ2-3, reads EPEVTQTPSHQVTQMGQEVILRCVPISNHLYFYWYRQILGQKVEFLVSFYNNEISEKSEIFDDQFSVERPDGSNFTLKIRSTKLEDSAMYFCASSPYTSRAYTDTQYFGPGTRLTVL.

At least ten counts were recorded for this clonotype. The rearrangement uses TRBV20-1 and TRBJ2-7; 8 bases agree with TRBD2. The germline gives CDR1 DFQATT, CDR2 SNEGSKA (reference sequence). CDR3 length: 17 amino acids. The junction had 18 bases not matched to a gene; V was cut back by 3 bases and J by 5 bases. The CDR3 region is CSARAWNGTRRLHEQYF. The CDR3 coding sequence is TGCAGTGCTAGGGCGTGGAACGGGACTAGACGTCTCCACGAGCAGTACTTC.

This clonotype was counted at least ten times. The chain couples TRBV27 to TRBJ1-2, with a weak D call TRBD1 (6 bases). The CDR3 totals 17 residues. Germline V lookup: CDR1 MNHEY, CDR2 SMNVEV (reference sequence). Trimming left V 4 bases short and J 0 bases short, with 18 bases between. CDR3 sequence reads: CASSSPTGKAANYGYTF. In nucleotides, the CDR3 is TGTGCCAGCAGTTCCCCGACAGGCAAAGCGGCTAACTATGGCTACACCTTC.

This clonotype was detected many times. The chain recombines TRBV7-2 with TRBJ1-2, with a tentative D call TRBD1 (5 bases). The V end lost 1 base, the J end lost 8 bases, and 8 bases lay between the germline ends. The length of the CDR3 is 12 residues. CDR1 is SGHTA, CDR2 FQGNSA, per germline. The CDR3 DNA reads TGTGCCAGCAGCTTAGTGGGGCTCGGCTACACCTTC. It specifies CASSLVGLGYTF.

In this sample, this clonotype turned up many times. The V gene is TRBV28, the J gene TRBJ2-7, with 10 bases lining up with TRBD1. The CDR3 extends over 13 amino acids. V shed 6 bases, J shed 6 bases, and the junction held 5 bases outside the gene matches. In germline, CDR1 is MDHEN, CDR2 SYDVKM. CDR3 residues: CASRGQGTSEQYF. For the CDR3, the DNA is TGTGCCAGCAGGGGACAGGGGACCTCCGAGCAGTACTTC.

This clonotype has just a few counts. Its ends do not fully match the called genes, so a read error is possible. The V and J genes are TRBV6-6 and TRBJ1-5, with 7 bases aligning to TRBD1. The CDR3 loop spans 16 amino acids. In germline, CDR1 is MNHNY, CDR2 SVGAGI (reference sequence). This chain's CDR3 is CASSYSGGNSNQPQHF. CDR3 bases: TGTGCCAGCAGCTACTCAGGGGGTAATAGCAATCAGCCCCAGCATTTT.

This clonotype has a handful of counts. The gene calls are TRBV7-3 and TRBJ2-2; no firm D call. The CDR3 covers 13 residues. The ends were cut back, 5 bases at V and 2 bases at J, with 6 bases in the middle. Germline loops: CDR1 SGHTA, CDR2 FQGTGA. The CDR3 DNA is TGTGCCAGCAGCCTCCTAAACACCGGGGAGCTGTTTTTT. Protein: CASSLLNTGELFF.

This clonotype was observed at least ten times. The chain employs TRBV20-1 and TRBJ2-7, with a possible D match to TRBD1 (5 bases). V was shortened by 3 bases and J by 6 bases, with 15 bases between the two germline ends. Germline V gene data show CDR1 as DFQATT and CDR2 as SNEGSKA (reference sequence). This CDR3 is 13 amino acids long. The CDR3 nucleotides are TGCAGTGCTAGTTTAGGGGTTCTCTTCGAGCAGTACTTC. This sequence encodes CSASLGVLFEQYF.

The table lists this clonotype with many counts. The chain couples TRBV7-2 to TRBJ1-1; D gene uncertain. The V gene lost 3 bases and the J gene lost 4 bases, with 9 bases spanning the gap. The CDR3 totals 13 residues. From germline, CDR1 is SGHTA and CDR2 FQGNSA. The CDR3 sequence: CASSLGLLTEAFF. Here the CDR3 DNA reads TGTGCCAGCAGCTTGGGCTTGCTCACTGAAGCTTTCTTT.

This clonotype has only a few counts. J is TRBJ2-3 and V is TRBV5-1, with 15 bases fitting TRBD2. There are 18 residues in the CDR3. Unmatched junction bases numbered 10, after V lost 4 bases and J lost 4 bases. The germline gives CDR1 SGHRS, CDR2 YFSETQ. CDR3 sequence reads: CASSNGGLAGGRADTQYF. The CDR3, as DNA: TGCGCCAGCAGCAACGGGGGACTAGCGGGAGGAAGGGCAGATACGCAGTATTTT.

This clonotype has ten or more counts. The chain employs TRBV20-1 and TRBJ1-6; TRBD1 might be the D (6 bases). This CDR3 has 15 amino acids. CDR1 is DFQATT and CDR2 is SNEGSKA in the germline V gene (reference sequence). Trimming stripped 6 bases from V and 4 bases from J, with 16 bases between. CDR3 sequence reads: CSALQGNRYNSPLHF. The CDR3 bases are TGCAGTGCGCTTCAGGGGAATCGGTATAATTCACCCCTCCACTTT.

This clonotype was picked up many times. The chain is built from TRBV20-1 and TRBJ2-3; weak D call: TRBD2 (5 bases). The length of the CDR3 is 15 residues. The germline gives CDR1 DFQATT, CDR2 SNEGSKA (reference sequence). Trimming cost V 1 base and J 0 bases, with 11 bases left between them. CDR3 sequence: CSARASPYSTDTQYF. The CDR3 DNA follows: TGCAGTGCTAGAGCTAGCCCGTATAGCACAGATACGCAGTATTTT.

This clonotype was recorded a few times. The V and J genes are TRBV30 and TRBJ2-1; 10 bases are a match to TRBD2. The CDR3 extends over 16 amino acids. The germline V gene encodes CDR1 GTSNPN and CDR2 SVGIG (reference sequence). Trimming at V came to 3 bases and at J to 6 bases, leaving 11 bases not matched to a gene. The CDR3 coding sequence is TGTGCCTGGAGACCCCTCCCTAGCGGGAGCGGCAATGAGCAGTTCTTC. The encoded protein is CAWRPLPSGSGNEQFF. The full variable domain, rest sourced from reference TRBV30 and TRBJ2-1, is SQTIHQWPATLVQPVGSPLSLECTVEGTSNPNLYWYRQAAGRGLQLLFYSVGIGQISSEVPQNLSASRPQDRQFILSSKKLLLSDSGFYLCAWRPLPSGSGNEQFFGPGTRLTVL.

The table lists this clonotype with many counts. V and J are TRBV2 and TRBJ2-1; D is unresolved. Germline V gene sequence: CDR1 SNHLY, CDR2 FYNNEI. Trimming shortened V by 4 bases and J by 4 bases, and 8 bases separated the two germline ends. The CDR3 sequence is 13 residues long. The CDR3 DNA reads TGTGCCAGCAGTGTGAATACTTACAATGAGCAGTTCTTC. This translates into CASSVNTYNEQFF.

This clonotype was recorded at least ten times. J is TRBJ2-4 and V is TRBV11-1; 8 bases are shared with TRBD1. The CDR3 sequence is 15 residues long. V trimming: 5 bases; J trimming: 7 bases; junction bases outside the gene matches: 10. Germline lookup yields CDR1 SGHAT and CDR2 FQDESV (reference sequence). CDR3 sequence reads: CASSTMTGVTNIQYF. The CDR3 DNA sequence: TGTGCCAGCAGCACGATGACAGGGGTTACCAACATTCAGTACTTC.

Notes on this clonotype: This may be a read error: a much more frequent sequence differs by one nucleotide. The genes are TRBV7-9 and TRBJ2-5; TRBD2 might be the D (6 bases). The germline gives CDR1 SEHNR, CDR2 FQNEAQ (reference sequence). V gave up 7 bases and J gave up 3 bases, with 15 bases separating them. This CDR3 contains 14 residues. This CDR3 reads CASIVEWGEETQYF. CDR3 sequence (DNA): TGTGCCAGCATCGTTGAATGGGGGGAAGAGACCCAGTACTTC.

The V and J genes are TRBV29-1 and TRBJ2-2; D is undetermined. With 3 bases removed from V and 7 bases from J, the gap between germline ends came to 18 bases. The CDR3 is made up of 15 amino acids. CDR1 and CDR2 from the germline V gene are SQVTM and ANQGSEA. The CDR3 loop reads CSVETSTRRNGELFF. CDR3 DNA sequence: TGCAGCGTTGAGACATCGACGCGAAGGAACGGGGAGCTGTTTTTT.

This clonotype came up a few times. CDR3 in DNA: TGCGCCAGCAGCCCGCAGGGGGGCGATTCACCCCTCCACTTT. Translation gives CASSPQGGDSPLHF. The chain links TRBV5-1 to TRBJ1-6, with 7 nucleotides matching TRBD1. Looked up from germline, CDR1 is SGHRS and CDR2 is YFSETQ. V was clipped by 4 bases and J by 8 bases; unmatched bases: 6. The CDR3 runs to 14 residues.

This clonotype was counted ten times or more. The chain combines TRBV30 with TRBJ2-5; D is possibly TRBD1 (5 bases). Trimming took 5 bases from V and 5 from J, leaving 15 bases between them. The germline V gene encodes CDR1 GTSNPN and CDR2 SVGIG (reference sequence). The CDR3 covers 13 residues. CDR3 nucleotide sequence: TGTGCCTGGGGGATGACAGTCGTTGAGACCCAGTACTTC. It is translated as CAWGMTVVETQYF.

This clonotype was counted only a few times. The V gene is TRBV28, the J gene TRBJ2-7; the D gene is possibly TRBD1 (6 bases). V was pared by 2 bases and J by 0 bases, with 11 bases between. CDR3 length: 15 amino acids. CDR1 and CDR2 (germline): MDHEN, SYDVKM. The CDR3 nucleotides read TGTGCCAGCAGTTTACCGACAGGCGGCTCCTACGAGCAGTACTTC. Amino acids: CASSLPTGGSYEQYF.